This note documents a single TCR beta chain sequence. The data were taken from a study of blood T cell repertoires in COVID-19. The CDR3 is made up of 13 amino acids. Trimming took off 10 bases at V and 8 bases at J, with 20 bases between the two ends. Germline-derived CDR1 and CDR2 are WNHNN and SYGVQD (reference sequence). Cohorts were based on clinical histories the participants reported. Up to 2 weeks before entering the study, exposed participants had met a COVID-19 case. Only in-frame clones appear in the TCRdb table, and some are missing; sequencing was by immunoSEQ multiplex PCR. The sample carries around 250,000 clones, roughly 85% recorded once.

The chain is built from TRBV10-1 and TRBJ1-2; D unresolved. Sequencing was performed on PBMCs or T cells enriched from blood (not recorded which). The receptor comes from a man aged 40-55 years who had been exposed to COVID-19. The CDR3 protein is CANRVCGRCGYTF. The DNA for the CDR3 is TGCGCCAACAGAGTGTGCGGCCGCTGCGGCTACACCTTC.